What follows are 4 T cell receptor beta chains derived from one specimen sequenced in a study of molecular identifiers for immune sequencing clone quantification. TCRdb independently ran MiXCR on the PCR reads; one entry per CDR3 protein. This table holds approximately 500,000 distinct CDR3 sequences, around a fifth found once. Sequencing was done on a sample of naive CD8+ T cells from blood, with Jurkat cell RNA spiked in. The sample's subset: FACS-sorted CD8+CD4-CCR7+CD45RA+ naive T cells. These receptors originate from a human donor in good health. Some libraries in this study had Jurkat cell RNA spiked in.

This clonotype has at least ten counts. V gene TRBV5-1 combines with J gene TRBJ2-2; D is possibly TRBD2 (5 bases). Germline assignment: CDR1 SGHRS and CDR2 YFSETQ. Trimming removed 5 bases from V and 1 base from J, with 6 bases in between. The CDR3 sequence is 13 residues long. CDR3 in amino acids: CASRRGNTGELFF. CDR3 in DNA: TGCGCCAGCAGACGGGGGAACACCGGGGAGCTGTTTTTT.

V usage is TRBV6-5 and J usage is TRBJ2-2, with D maybe TRBD1 (6 bases). Germline CDR1 and CDR2: MNHEY and SVGAGI. This CDR3 contains 14 residues. Between the trimmed V and J ends, which lost 7 bases and 6 bases, there was a span of 15 bases. Written as DNA, the CDR3 is TGTGCCAGCATAACATACAGGGCCCCCGGGGAGCTGTTTTTT. It translates to CASITYRAPGELFF.

In the case of this clonotype: Only one base separates this from a far larger clonotype, so it likely reflects a read error. The chain links TRBV28 to TRBJ2-7; D gene ambiguous. There are 14 residues in the CDR3. Germline loops: CDR1 MDHEN, CDR2 SYDVKM. The CDR3 bases are TGTGCCATCAGTTTCGGCGGTAGCTCCTACGAGCAGTACTTC. It yields the protein CAISFGGSSYEQYF.

This clonotype was found many times. This CDR3 is CASSWSAGHVNTEAFF. The CDR3 nucleotides read TGTGCCAGCAGCTGGTCGGCGGGACACGTGAACACTGAAGCTTTCTTT. J is TRBJ1-1 and V is TRBV7-2, with D perhaps matching TRBD1 (6 bases). Germline CDR1 and CDR2: SGHTA and FQGNSA. Trimming pared 4 bases from V and 0 bases from J, leaving 15 bases between. The CDR3 totals 16 residues.